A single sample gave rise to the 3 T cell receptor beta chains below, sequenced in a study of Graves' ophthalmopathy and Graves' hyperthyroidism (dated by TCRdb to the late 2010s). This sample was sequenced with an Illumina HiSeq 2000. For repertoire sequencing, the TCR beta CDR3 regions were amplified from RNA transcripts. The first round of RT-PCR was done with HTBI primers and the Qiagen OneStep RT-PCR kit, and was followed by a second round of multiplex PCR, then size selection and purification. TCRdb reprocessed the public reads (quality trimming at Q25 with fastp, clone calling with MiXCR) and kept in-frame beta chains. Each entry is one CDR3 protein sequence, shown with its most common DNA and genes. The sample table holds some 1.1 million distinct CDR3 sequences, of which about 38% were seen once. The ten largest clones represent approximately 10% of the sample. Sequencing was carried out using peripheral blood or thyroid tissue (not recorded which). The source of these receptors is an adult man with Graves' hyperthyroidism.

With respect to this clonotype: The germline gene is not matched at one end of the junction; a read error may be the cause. CDR3 in DNA: TGCGCCAGCAGCGACGACGGACAGGGTCCTTACGAGCGGTACTTC. Its protein is CASSDDGQGPYERYF. The chain uses TRBV5-1 and TRBJ2-7; 8 nucleotides align to TRBD1. The germline V gene encodes CDR1 SGHRS and CDR2 YFSETQ. The CDR3 contains 15 residues.

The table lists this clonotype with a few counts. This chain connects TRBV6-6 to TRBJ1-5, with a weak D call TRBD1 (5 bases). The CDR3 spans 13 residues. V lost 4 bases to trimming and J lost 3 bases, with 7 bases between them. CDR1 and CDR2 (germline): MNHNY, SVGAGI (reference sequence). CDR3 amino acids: CASSWGVNQPQHF. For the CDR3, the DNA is TGTGCCAGCAGTTGGGGGGTCAATCAGCCCCAGCATTTT.

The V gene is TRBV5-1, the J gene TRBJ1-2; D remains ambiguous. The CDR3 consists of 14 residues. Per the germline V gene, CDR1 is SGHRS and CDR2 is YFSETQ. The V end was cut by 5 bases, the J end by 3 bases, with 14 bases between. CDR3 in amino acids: CASSMRSADYGYTF. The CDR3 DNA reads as TGCGCCAGCAGTATGAGGTCGGCAGACTATGGCTACACCTTC.